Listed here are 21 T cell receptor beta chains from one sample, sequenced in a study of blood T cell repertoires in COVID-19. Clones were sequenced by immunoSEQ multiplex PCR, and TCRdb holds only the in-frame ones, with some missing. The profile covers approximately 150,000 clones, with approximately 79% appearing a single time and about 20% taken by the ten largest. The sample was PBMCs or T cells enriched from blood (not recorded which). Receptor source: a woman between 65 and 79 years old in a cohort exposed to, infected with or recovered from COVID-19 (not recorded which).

In nucleotides, the CDR3 is TGCAGTGCTAGTTCAGGGCAGAACACTGAAGCTTTCTTT. It codes for CSASSGQNTEAFF. The V call is TRBV20-1, the J call TRBJ1-1, with D possibly matching TRBD1 (5 bases). The V gene's germline CDR1 is DFQATT and CDR2 SNEGSKA (reference sequence). With 3 bases removed from V and 1 base from J, the gap between germline ends came to 9 bases. The CDR3 has 13 amino acids.

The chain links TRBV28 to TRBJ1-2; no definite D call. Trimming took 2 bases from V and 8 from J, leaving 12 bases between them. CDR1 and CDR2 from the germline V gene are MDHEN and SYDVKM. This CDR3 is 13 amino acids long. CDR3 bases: TGTGCCAGCAGTTTAGAGGGAGCGAAGGGCTACACCTTC. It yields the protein CASSLEGAKGYTF.

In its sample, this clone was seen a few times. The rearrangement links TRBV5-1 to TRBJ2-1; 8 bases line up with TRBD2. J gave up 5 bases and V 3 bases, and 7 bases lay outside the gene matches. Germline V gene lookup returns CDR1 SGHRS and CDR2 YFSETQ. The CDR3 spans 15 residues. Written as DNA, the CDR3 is TGCGCCAGCAGCTCCCGGGAGGGCCCGGACAATGAGCAGTTCTTC. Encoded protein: CASSSREGPDNEQFF. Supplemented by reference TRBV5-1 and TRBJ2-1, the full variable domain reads KAGVTQTPRYLIKTRGQQVTLSCSPISGHRSVSWYQQTPGQGLQFLFEYFSETQRNKGNFPGRFSGRQFSNSRSEMNVSTLELGDSALYLCASSSREGPDNEQFFGPGTRLTVL.

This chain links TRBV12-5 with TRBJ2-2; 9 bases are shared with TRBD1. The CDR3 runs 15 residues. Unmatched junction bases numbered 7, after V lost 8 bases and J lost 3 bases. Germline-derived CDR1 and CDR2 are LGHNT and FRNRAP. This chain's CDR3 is CASPTGTGYTGELFF. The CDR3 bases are TGTGCTAGTCCGACCGGGACAGGGTACACCGGGGAGCTGTTTTTT.

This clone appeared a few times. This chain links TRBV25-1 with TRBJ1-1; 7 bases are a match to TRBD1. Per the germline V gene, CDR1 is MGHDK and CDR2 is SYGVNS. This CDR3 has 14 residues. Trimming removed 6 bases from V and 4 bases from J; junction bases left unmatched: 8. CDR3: CASREGGWSTEAFF. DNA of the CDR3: TGTGCCAGCAGGGAAGGGGGCTGGAGCACTGAAGCTTTCTTT. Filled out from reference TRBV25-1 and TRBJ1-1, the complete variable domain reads EADIYQTPRYLVIGTGKKITLECSQTMGHDKMYWYQQDPGMELHLIHYSYGVNSTEKGDLSSESTVSRIRTEHFPLTLESARPSHTSQYLCASREGGWSTEAFFGQGTRLTVV.

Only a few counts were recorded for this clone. CDR3 coding DNA: TGTGCCAGCAGGGGGGGACAGTACTACGAGCAGTACTTC. Encoded protein: CASRGGQYYEQYF. The V gene is TRBV2, the J gene TRBJ2-7, with D perhaps matching TRBD1 (7 bases). Trimming shortened V by 6 bases and J by 3 bases, and 12 bases separated the two germline ends. The CDR3 spans 13 residues. CDR1 and CDR2 from the germline V gene are SNHLY and FYNNEI.

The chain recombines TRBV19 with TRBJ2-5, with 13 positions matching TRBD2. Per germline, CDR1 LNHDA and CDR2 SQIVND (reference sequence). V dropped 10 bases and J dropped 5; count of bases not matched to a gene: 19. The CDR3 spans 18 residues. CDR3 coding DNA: TGTGCCACCAATGGAGGGACTAGCGGGACGCACCCCATGGAGACCCAGTACTTC. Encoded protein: CATNGGTSGTHPMETQYF.

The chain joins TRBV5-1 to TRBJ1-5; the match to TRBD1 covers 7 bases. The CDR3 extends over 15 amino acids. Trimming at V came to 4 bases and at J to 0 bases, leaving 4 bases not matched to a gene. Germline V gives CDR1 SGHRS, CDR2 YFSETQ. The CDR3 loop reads CASSVTGNSNQPQHF. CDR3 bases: TGCGCCAGCAGCGTGACAGGGAATAGCAATCAGCCCCAGCATTTT.

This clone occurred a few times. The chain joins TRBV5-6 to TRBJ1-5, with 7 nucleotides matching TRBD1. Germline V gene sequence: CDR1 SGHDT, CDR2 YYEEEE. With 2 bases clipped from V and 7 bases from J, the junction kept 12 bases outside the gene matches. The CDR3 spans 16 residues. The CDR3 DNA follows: TGTGCCAGCAGCTTTGGAGCCTATTCGACAGGGCAGCCCCAGCATTTT. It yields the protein CASSFGAYSTGQPQHF. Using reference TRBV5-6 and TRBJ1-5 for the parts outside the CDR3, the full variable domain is DAGVTQSPTHLIKTRGQQVTLRCSPKSGHDTVSWYQQALGQGPQFIFQYYEEEERQRGNFPDRFSGHQFPNYSSELNVNALLLGDSALYLCASSFGAYSTGQPQHFGDGTRLSIL.

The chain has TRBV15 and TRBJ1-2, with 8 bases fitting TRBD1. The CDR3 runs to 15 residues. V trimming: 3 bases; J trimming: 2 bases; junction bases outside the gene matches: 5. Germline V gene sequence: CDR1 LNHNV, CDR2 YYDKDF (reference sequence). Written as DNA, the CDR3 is TGTGCCACCAGCAGGGTCGGACAGGGAAACTATGGCTACACCTTC. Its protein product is CATSRVGQGNYGYTF. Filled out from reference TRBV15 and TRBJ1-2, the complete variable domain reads DAMVIQNPRYQVTQFGKPVTLSCSQTLNHNVMYWYQQKSSQAPKLLFHYYDKDFNNEADTPDNFQSRRPNTSFCFLDIRSPGLGDTAMYLCATSRVGQGNYGYTFGSGTRLTVV.

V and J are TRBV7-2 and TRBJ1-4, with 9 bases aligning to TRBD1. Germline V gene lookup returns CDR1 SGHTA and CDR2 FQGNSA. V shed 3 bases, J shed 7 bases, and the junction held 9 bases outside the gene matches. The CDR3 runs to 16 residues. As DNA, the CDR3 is TGTGCCAGCAGCTTCCGATTTAGGGACAGGGCTGAAAAACTGTTTTTT. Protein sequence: CASSFRFRDRAEKLFF.

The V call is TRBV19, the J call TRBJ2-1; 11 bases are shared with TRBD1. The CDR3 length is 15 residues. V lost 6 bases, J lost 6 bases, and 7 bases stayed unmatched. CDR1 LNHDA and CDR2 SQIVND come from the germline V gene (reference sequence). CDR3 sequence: CASRHGQGAFNEQFF. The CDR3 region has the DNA TGTGCCAGTAGGCACGGACAGGGGGCTTTCAATGAGCAGTTCTTC.

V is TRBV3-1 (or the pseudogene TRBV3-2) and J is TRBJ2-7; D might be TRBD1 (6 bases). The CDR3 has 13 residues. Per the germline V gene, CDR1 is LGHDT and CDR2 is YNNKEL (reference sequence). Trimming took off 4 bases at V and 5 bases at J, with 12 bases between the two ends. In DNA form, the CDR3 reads TGTGCCAGCAGCCTTCCTGGGGACAACGAGCAGTACTTC. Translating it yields CASSLPGDNEQYF.

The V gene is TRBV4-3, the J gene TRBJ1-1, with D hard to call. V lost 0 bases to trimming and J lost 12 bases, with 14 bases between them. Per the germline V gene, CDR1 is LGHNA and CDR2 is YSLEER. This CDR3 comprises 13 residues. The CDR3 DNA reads TGCGCCAGCAGCCAAGAGGCGGGTGGGCTATCTTTCTTT. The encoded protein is CASSQEAGGLSFF.

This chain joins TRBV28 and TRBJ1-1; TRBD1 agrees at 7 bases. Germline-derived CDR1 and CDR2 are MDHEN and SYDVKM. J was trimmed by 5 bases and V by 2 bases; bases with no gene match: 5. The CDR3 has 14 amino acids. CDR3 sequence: CASSLGNRGTEAFF. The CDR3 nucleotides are TGTGCCAGCAGTTTAGGAAACAGGGGAACTGAAGCTTTCTTT.

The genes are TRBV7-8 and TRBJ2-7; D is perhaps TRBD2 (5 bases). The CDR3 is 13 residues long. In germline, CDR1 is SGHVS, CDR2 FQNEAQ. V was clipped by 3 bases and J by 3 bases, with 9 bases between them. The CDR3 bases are TGTGCCAGCAGCTTTAACGGACTCTACGAGCAGTACTTC. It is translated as CASSFNGLYEQYF.

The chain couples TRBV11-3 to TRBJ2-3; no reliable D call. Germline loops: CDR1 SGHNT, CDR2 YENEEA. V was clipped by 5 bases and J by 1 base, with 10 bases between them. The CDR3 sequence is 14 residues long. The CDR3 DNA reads TGTGCCAGCAGCCCCCTGGCCGGCACAGATACGCAGTATTTT. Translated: CASSPLAGTDTQYF.

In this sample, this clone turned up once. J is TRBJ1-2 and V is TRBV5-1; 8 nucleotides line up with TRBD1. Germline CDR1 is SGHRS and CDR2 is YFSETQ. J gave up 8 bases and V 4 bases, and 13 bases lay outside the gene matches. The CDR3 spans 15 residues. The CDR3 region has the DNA TGCGCCAGCAGCCTAGCAACAGGGGGGTCCGGAGGCTACACCTTC. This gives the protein CASSLATGGSGGYTF.

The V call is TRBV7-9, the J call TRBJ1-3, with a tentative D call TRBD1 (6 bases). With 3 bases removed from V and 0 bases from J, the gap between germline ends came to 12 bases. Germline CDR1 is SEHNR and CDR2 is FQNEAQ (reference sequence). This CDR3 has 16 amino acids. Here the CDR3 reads CASSFGGGLSGNTIYF. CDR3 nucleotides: TGTGCCAGCAGCTTCGGGGGGGGCCTCTCTGGAAACACCATATATTTT.

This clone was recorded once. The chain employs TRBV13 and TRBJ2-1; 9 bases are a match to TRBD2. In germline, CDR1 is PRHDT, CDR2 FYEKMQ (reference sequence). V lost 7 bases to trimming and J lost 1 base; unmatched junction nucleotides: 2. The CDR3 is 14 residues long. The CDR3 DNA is TGTGCCAGCACCGGACTAGCGTCCTACAATGAGCAGTTCTTC. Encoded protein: CASTGLASYNEQFF.

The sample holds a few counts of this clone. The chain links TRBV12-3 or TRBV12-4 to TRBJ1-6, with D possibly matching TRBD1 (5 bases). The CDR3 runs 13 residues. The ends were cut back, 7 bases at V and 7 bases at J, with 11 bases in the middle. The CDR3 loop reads CASTRQRNSPLHF. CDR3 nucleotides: TGTGCCAGCACTCGACAGAGGAATTCACCCCTCCACTTT.